This TCR beta chain came from a study of blood T cell repertoires in COVID-19. Study-wide context: Acute-phase and convalescent COVID-19 samples originated in the United States, Italy and Spain. PBMCs, B-cell-depleted T cells, or T cells were the source of the cDNA or gDNA that made up the material.

CDR3 length equals 13 residues. The germline gives CDR1 GTSNPN, CDR2 SVGIG (reference sequence). V shed 3 bases and J shed 5 bases, with 11 bases lying between them. How the authors handled the data: Amplification with reference gene primers provided the estimates of nucleated cell counts. TCRdb keeps only in-frame clones here, not all; method: immunoSEQ multiplex PCR. V, J and clone size are those of that table, while D and trimming were read from the DNA. The sample lists about 190,000 clones, less than 80% occurring once. This clonotype was obtained from a man aged 45-65 years who had recovered from COVID-19. Sequenced input: peripheral blood. The rearrangement uses TRBV30 and TRBJ1-5; perhaps TRBD1 as D (5 bases). The CDR3 here is CAWSESRDQPQHF. The CDR3 DNA sequence: TGTGCCTGGAGCGAATCCAGGGATCAGCCCCAGCATTTT.